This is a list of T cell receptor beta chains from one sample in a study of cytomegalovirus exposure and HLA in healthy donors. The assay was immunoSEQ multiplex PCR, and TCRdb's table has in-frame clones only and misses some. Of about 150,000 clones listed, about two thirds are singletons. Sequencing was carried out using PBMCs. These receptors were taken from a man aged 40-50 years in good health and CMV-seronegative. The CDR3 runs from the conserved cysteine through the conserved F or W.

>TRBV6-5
CASRTGTGNTGELFF
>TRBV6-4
CASSVGGFGELFF
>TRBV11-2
CASSLEVGGLQPQHF
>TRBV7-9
CASSGGRSSYEQYF
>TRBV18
CASSPGTGSYEQYF
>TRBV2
CASSELGREKETQYF
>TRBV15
CATSRELPGQGPYEQYF
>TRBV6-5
CASRGTVETQYF
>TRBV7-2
CASSFAQGSGELFF
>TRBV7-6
CASSLPTTSGRETQYF
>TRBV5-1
CASSLGSRGQGSYEQYF
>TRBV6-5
CASSSVPGGYGYTF
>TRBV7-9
CASSFQVAGVADTQYF